This entry features one TCR beta chain sequence. Antigen specificity is unknown. Germline V CDR1 and CDR2: MDHEN, SYDVKM. The CDR3 totals 16 residues. Between the trimmed V and J ends, which lost 2 bases and 7 bases, there was a span of 18 bases. Some clones are missing from TCRdb's copy, which holds only in-frame ones; the method was immunoSEQ multiplex PCR. The profile shows under 8,000 clones, about 83% of them singletons. Time point denoted: inflamed ileum from the surgical specimen. The source of the sample is a study of T cell repertoires in ileal Crohn's disease. General study results and limits: Mucosal expansions were suggested to be mainly CD8 T cells.

The V call is TRBV28, the J call TRBJ2-1; the D call may be TRBD1 or TRBD2 (5 bases each). The receptor comes from an adult with Crohn's disease. Material for sequencing was ileal tissue. CDR3 sequence reads: CASSLAGAGLLNEQFF. Written as DNA, the CDR3 is TGTGCCAGCAGTTTAGCTGGGGCAGGACTTTTGAATGAGCAGTTCTTC.